The sequence of this T cell receptor (beta chain) was determined in a study of shared clonotypes between healthy human individuals. Across the study: A couple of female and a few male donors aged 18 to 49 were enrolled.

The table lists this clone with a count of one. Researchers ran the assay at a deep level. Assay: immunoSEQ multiplex PCR; the TCRdb copy retains only in-frame clones and omits some. The data contain some 530,000 clones, approximately 78% of them seen just once; the ten biggest clones take up around 12%. None of the donors, who were healthy HIV-negative adults, had recently had acute infections or vaccinations. The CDR3 totals 14 residues. CDR1 is MRHNA and CDR2 is SNTAGT in the germline V gene. The V end was cut by 6 bases, the J end by 5 bases, with 13 bases between. This receptor was taken from a woman between 40 and 50 years old in good health. Some clones in this sample may be carry-over from other donors' samples. The chain combines TRBV6-4 with TRBJ2-2; D ambiguous. Sequencing was carried out using PBMCs. CDR3 sequence (DNA): TGTGCCAGCAGCCTTCGGCCCTTGACCGGGGAGCTGTTTTTT. Protein product: CASSLRPLTGELFF.